The T cell receptor beta chain under discussion was sequenced for a study of OX40 agonist ivuxolimab in advanced cancers. The wider study: Patients receiving dose escalation had hepatocellular carcinoma, melanoma, renal cell or head and neck cancer.

Produced via immunoSEQ multiplex PCR; TCRdb's table is partial and in-frame only. The sample has about 21,000 clones, around 80% seen once; the top ten hold 7.5% to 10%. This clone was seen only once. No antigen is known for it. Whole-study findings and limits: There was clonal expansion of CD4+ and CD8+ blood T cells by week 6 at 0.1 to 3.0 mg/kg.

V trimming: 4 bases; J trimming: 2 bases; junction bases outside the gene matches: 2. The length of the CDR3 is 14 residues. Germline V gene lookup returns CDR1 SGHDT and CDR2 YYEEEE. The receptor was derived from an adult with an advanced solid tumor such as melanoma, head and neck, liver or kidney cancer. This specimen consisted of CD4+ or CD8+ T cells sorted from blood, obtained in a trial of the OX40 agonist ivuxolimab. V gene TRBV5-6 combines with J gene TRBJ2-7, with 11 nucleotides matching TRBD1. The CDR3, as DNA: TGTGCCAGCAGCGAGGGACAGGGGGCCTACGAGCAGTACTTC. Protein sequence: CASSEGQGAYEQYF.